Presented here are 10 T cell receptor beta chains from one specimen sequenced in a study of T cells in Graves' hyperthyroidism and ophthalmopathy. TCR beta CDR3 regions were amplified from RNA transcripts. HTBI primers were the set used in a first-round RT-PCR of the TCR CDR3. TCRdb reprocessed the multiplex PCR reads via MiXCR and lists one record per CDR3 protein. The sample holds roughly 300,000 distinct CDR3 sequences, more than 11% seen once. The sample comprised blood. The receptors come from a woman between 25 and 40 years old with Graves' hyperthyroidism.

V gene TRBV6-1 combines with J gene TRBJ1-4; 9 bases align to TRBD1. V lost 4 bases, J lost 4 bases, and 7 bases stayed unmatched. The length of the CDR3 is 16 residues. Germline values: CDR1 MNHNS, CDR2 SASEGT. The CDR3 sequence: CASSATGTGYNEKLFF. DNA of the CDR3: TGTGCCAGCAGTGCGACCGGGACAGGGTATAATGAAAAACTGTTTTTT.

In its sample, this clonotype was seen many times. This chain uses TRBV2 with TRBJ2-2; a weak D match, TRBD2 (6 bases). CDR1 is SNHLY and CDR2 is FYNNEI in the germline V gene. The V end was cut by 4 bases, the J end by 7 bases, with 13 bases between. The CDR3 consists of 14 residues. CDR3 nucleotide sequence: TGTGCCAGCAGTGCCGGGGGTCCTCGCGGGGAGCTGTTTTTT. It translates to CASSAGGPRGELFF.

In its sample, this clonotype was seen a few times. The chain carries TRBV19 and TRBJ2-5; D possibly corresponds to TRBD1 (6 bases). The CDR3 runs to 14 residues. V was pared by 11 bases and J by 1 base, with 17 bases between. Germline CDR1 LNHDA, CDR2 SQIVND (reference sequence). The CDR3 DNA follows: TGTGCCTCACAGGGAAATTGGGCCCAAGAGACCCAGTACTTC. Protein product: CASQGNWAQETQYF.

In its sample, this clonotype was seen many times. The chain has TRBV11-2 and TRBJ2-7; 7 bases map to TRBD1. The length of the CDR3 is 14 residues. The junction had 6 bases not matched to a gene; V was cut back by 6 bases and J by 1 base. Germline CDR1 reads SGHAT; CDR2 reads FQNNGV. The CDR3 reads CASSRDRASYEQYF. In DNA, the CDR3 is TGTGCCAGCAGTCGGGACAGAGCTTCCTACGAGCAGTACTTC.

This clonotype was detected only a few times. A much larger clone differs by one base, so this may be a read error. This chain uses TRBV12-3 or TRBV12-4 with TRBJ2-3; no reliable D call. V dropped 7 bases and J dropped 2 bases, with 4 bases sitting between them. The CDR3 length is 11 residues. CDR3 region: CASKITDTQYF. CDR3 DNA sequence: TGTGCCAGCAAAATCACAGATACGCAGTATTTT.

This clonotype was seen only a few times. The chain joins TRBV6-1 to TRBJ2-5; D call uncertain. Germline values: CDR1 MNHNS, CDR2 SASEGT. V lost 6 bases to trimming and J lost 5 bases, with 7 bases between them. CDR3 size: 11 residues. The CDR3 DNA sequence: TGTGCCAGCAGCCATATTGAGACCCAGTACTTC. Translating it yields CASSHIETQYF.

Note on this clonotype: The junction departs from germline at one end; a sequencing error may be responsible. V is TRBV2 and J is TRBJ2-1, with a possible D match to TRBD1 (5 bases). The CDR3 covers 14 residues. Germline CDR1 SNHLY, CDR2 FYNNEI. The CDR3, as DNA: TGTGCCAGCAGAGAAGACAGAAACTACAATGAGCAGTTCTTC. Its translation: CASREDRNYNEQFF.

This clonotype was seen many times. CDR3 amino acids: CASSLVYRTDEQFF. For the CDR3, the DNA is TGCGCCAGCAGCTTGGTGTATAGAACGGATGAGCAGTTCTTC. The V call is TRBV5-1, the J call TRBJ2-1; D remains unclear. The CDR3 has 14 amino acids. Deletions cut 0 bases from V and 8 bases from J, with 12 bases between. CDR1 is SGHRS and CDR2 is YFSETQ in the germline V gene.

This chain links TRBV18 with TRBJ2-3, with 7 bases matching TRBD2. The V segment lost 0 bases and the J segment 4 bases; nucleotides outside the gene matches: 7. CDR1 and CDR2 (germline): KGHSH, LQKENI. The CDR3 loop spans 16 amino acids. CDR3 in DNA: TGTGCCAGCTCACCACCGACTCGCGGGAGCGCAGATACGCAGTATTTT. Protein: CASSPPTRGSADTQYF. Drawing the rest from reference TRBV18 and TRBJ2-3, the complete variable domain is NAGVMQNPRHLVRRRGQEARLRCSPMKGHSHVYWYRQLPEEGLKFMVYLQKENIIDESGMPKERFSAEFPKEGPSILRIQQVVRGDSAAYFCASSPPTRGSADTQYFGPGTRLTVL.

Concerning this clonotype itself: A read error may account for a junction end that differs from germline. The chain employs TRBV27 and TRBJ2-2; D may match TRBD1 or TRBD2 (5 bases each). CDR1 and CDR2 from the germline V gene are MNHEY and SMNVEV (reference sequence). The CDR3 loop spans 14 amino acids. CDR3 bases: TGTGCCAACAGTCCCGAATGGGGACCCGGGGAGCTGTTTTTT. The encoded protein is CANSPEWGPGELFF.